These T cell receptor beta chains were read from a single sample in a study of blood T cell repertoires in COVID-19. This table comes from immunoSEQ multiplex PCR, and its TCRdb copy is limited to in-frame clones, with some not included. The sample lists about half a million clones; 80% to 90% were seen once. The sample was PBMCs or T cells enriched from blood (not recorded which). These receptors all come from a woman aged 55-70 years who had recovered from COVID-19. Both conserved end residues are part of each CDR3. D genes are given only for firm matches. Size values are once, few and many counts, or a class for expanded clones, and some rows have none.

D	V	size	J	CDR3	DNA
TRBD1	TRBV2	-	TRBJ1-5	CASMMDRVDQPQHF	TGTGCCAGCATGATGGACAGGGTTGATCAGCCCCAGCATTTT
-	TRBV5-3	-	TRBJ1-2	CARSAGTSVNYGYTF	TGTGCCAGAAGCGCTGGGACATCTGTTAACTATGGCTACACCTTC
TRBD2	TRBV19	-	TRBJ2-1	CASSIRVASSGGNEQFF	TGTGCCAGTAGTATAAGGGTCGCATCTAGCGGGGGGAATGAGCAGTTCTTC
-	TRBV4-1	-	TRBJ2-1	CASSLRGDEQFF	TGCGCCAGCAGCCTTAGAGGCGATGAGCAGTTCTTC
TRBD1	TRBV30	-	TRBJ1-1	CAWITRTGINTEAFF	TGTGCCTGGATTACCCGGACAGGGATAAACACTGAAGCTTTCTTT
TRBD1	TRBV30	-	TRBJ1-5	CAWSPRGEGNQPQHF	TGTGCCTGGAGTCCCAGGGGGGAAGGCAATCAGCCCCAGCATTTT
-	TRBV24-1	-	TRBJ2-5	CATSDFRGKETQYF	TGTGCCACCAGTGATTTCCGGGGGAAAGAGACCCAGTACTTC
-	TRBV5-6	-	TRBJ2-7	CASSLAGSSYEQYF	TGTGCCAGCAGCTTGGCCGGGAGCTCCTACGAGCAGTACTTC
-	TRBV7-6	once	TRBJ1-5	CASSLQGQPQHF	TGTGCCAGCAGCTTACAGGGTCAGCCCCAGCATTTT
TRBD1	TRBV18	-	TRBJ1-1	CASSPDRVVRNTEAFF	TGTGCCAGCTCACCGGACAGGGTGGTGAGGAACACTGAAGCTTTCTTT
-	TRBV11-3	-	TRBJ2-3	CASSFQGGNTQYF	TGTGCCAGCAGCTTTCAGGGGGGAAATACGCAGTATTTT
-	TRBV4-1	once	TRBJ1-5	CASSQVGGNQPQHF	TGCGCCAGCAGCCAAGTGGGGGGAAATCAGCCCCAGCATTTT
-	TRBV6-5	-	TRBJ1-2	CASSYSMGLDGYTF	TGTGCCAGCAGTTACTCAATGGGGCTGGATGGCTACACCTTC
-	TRBV19	-	TRBJ2-2	CASSIPTGKGTGELFF	TGTGCCAGTAGTATCCCCACGGGGAAAGGCACCGGGGAGCTGTTTTTT
-	TRBV5-6	once	TRBJ1-4	CASRTKTGRGGTNEKLFF	TGTGCCAGCAGGACCAAAACAGGGAGAGGAGGAACTAATGAAAAACTGTTTTTT
-	TRBV27	-	TRBJ1-6	CASSSSSYNSPLHF	TGTGCCAGCAGTTCGAGCTCCTATAATTCACCCCTCCACTTT
TRBD1	TRBV19	-	TRBJ2-6	CASTPRQGSGANVLTF	TGTGCCAGTACCCCCCGACAGGGCTCTGGGGCCAACGTCCTGACTTTC
-	TRBV11-2	-	TRBJ2-2	CASSYSRRTGELFF	TGTGCCAGCAGCTACAGCCGTCGGACAGGGGAGCTGTTTTTT
-	TRBV6-5	-	TRBJ2-7	CASSHQRGSSYEQYF	TGTGCCAGCAGCCACCAACGGGGGAGCTCCTACGAGCAGTACTTC
TRBD1	TRBV18	-	TRBJ2-2	CASSPRRDRGDTGELFF	TGTGCCAGCTCACCAAGACGGGACAGGGGTGACACCGGGGAGCTGTTTTTT
TRBD1	TRBV7-9	-	TRBJ1-2	CASSLGWTGNGYTF	TGTGCCAGCAGCCTTGGATGGACAGGGAACGGCTACACCTTC
-	TRBV2	-	TRBJ1-2	CASLPEWGRGDYGYTF	TGTGCCAGCCTCCCTGAGTGGGGGAGGGGCGACTATGGCTACACCTTC
-	TRBV5-1	-	TRBJ1-3	CASSSGGPGNTIYF	TGCGCCAGCAGCTCCGGAGGTCCTGGAAACACCATATATTTT
TRBD1	TRBV27	-	TRBJ2-3	CASSYRQGSTDTQYF	TGTGCCAGCAGTTATAGACAGGGGAGCACAGATACGCAGTATTTT
-	TRBV27	-	TRBJ1-5	CASSLRAGLGNQPQHF	TGTGCCAGCAGTTTAAGAGCAGGGCTTGGCAATCAGCCCCAGCATTTT
TRBD2	TRBV11-2	-	TRBJ2-7	CASSRGTRGHEQYF	TGTGCCAGCAGCCGGGGGACTAGAGGCCACGAGCAGTACTTC